This T cell receptor (beta chain) is drawn from a study of OX40 agonist ivuxolimab in advanced cancers. Study-wide points: The study observed clonal expansion of CD4+ and CD8+ blood T cells by week 6 at 0.1 to 3.0 mg/kg.

TCRdb keeps only in-frame clones here, not all; method: immunoSEQ multiplex PCR. The sample holds over 25,000 clones; 80% to 95% are singletons and the top ten take around 8.9%. The junction had 13 bases not matched to a gene; V was cut back by 2 bases and J by 9 bases. The CDR3 is 15 amino acids. The germline CDR1 and CDR2 sequences are SGHRS and YFSETQ. Baseline, cycle 4 day 1, and cycle 7 day 1 were the blood sampling points. Details on this clone: Its antigen is not identified.

The sample here was CD4+ or CD8+ T cells sorted from blood, taken in a trial of the OX40 agonist ivuxolimab. J is TRBJ2-7 and V is TRBV5-1; 8 nucleotides align to TRBD2. This receptor was identified in an adult with an advanced solid tumor such as melanoma, head and neck, liver or kidney cancer. The CDR3 DNA sequence: TGCGCCAGCAGCTTAGACAGCGGGGGCCTCTGGGGGCAGTACTTC. The encoded protein is CASSLDSGGLWGQYF. Full variable domain (missing parts from reference TRBV5-1 and TRBJ2-7): KAGVTQTPRYLIKTRGQQVTLSCSPISGHRSVSWYQQTPGQGLQFLFEYFSETQRNKGNFPGRFSGRQFSNSRSEMNVSTLELGDSALYLCASSLDSGGLWGQYFGPGTRLTVT.